This is a list of T cell receptor beta chains from one sample in a study of blood T cell repertoires in COVID-19. Measured with immunoSEQ multiplex PCR; TCRdb has only the in-frame clones, and not every one. The sample gives over 95,000 clones, roughly 84% of which show up once; roughly 2% is in the top ten. Sequenced sample: peripheral blood. These receptors all come from a man between 70 and 80 years old with active or convalescent COVID-19. Both conserved end residues are part of each CDR3. D genes are given only for firm matches. Only some rows state a clone size, as once, few, many or a class for expanded clones.

clone size: NA
D gene: TRBD2
V gene: TRBV5-1
J gene: TRBJ2-5
CDR3 DNA: TGCGCCAGCTGCTGGGGTGGGGGGGAAGAGACCCAGTACTTC
CDR3 protein: CASCWGGGEETQYF

clone size: NA
D gene: NA
V gene: TRBV19
J gene: TRBJ2-1
CDR3 DNA: TGTGCCAGTAGTACTATCAGTCAGGTAAACAATGAGCAGTTCTTC
CDR3 protein: CASSTISQVNNEQFF

clone size: NA
D gene: NA
V gene: TRBV7-2
J gene: TRBJ1-2
CDR3 DNA: TGTGCCAGCAGCTTTGGTCTAAATGCACCGCGTGGCTACACCTTC
CDR3 protein: CASSFGLNAPRGYTF

clone size: once
D gene: TRBD1
V gene: TRBV6-2/TRBV6-3
J gene: TRBJ2-6
CDR3 DNA: TGTGCCAGCAGTTACTCCCGAGACAGGGTGAGCTCTGGGGCCAACGTCCTGACTTTC
CDR3 protein: CASSYSRDRVSSGANVLTF

clone size: NA
D gene: NA
V gene: TRBV7-9
J gene: TRBJ1-6
CDR3 DNA: TGTGCCAGCAGTGACCAGGGTACCTCACCCCTCCACTTT
CDR3 protein: CASSDQGTSPLHF

clone size: NA
D gene: NA
V gene: TRBV6-2/TRBV6-3
J gene: TRBJ2-2
CDR3 DNA: TGTGCCAGCAGTTACCGGGGATGGACCGGGGAGCTGTTTTTT
CDR3 protein: CASSYRGWTGELFF

clone size: NA
D gene: TRBD1
V gene: TRBV7-3
J gene: TRBJ1-3
CDR3 DNA: TGTGCCAGCAGCTTCCCCCTGACAGGGGGTAAGGGAAACACCATATATTTT
CDR3 protein: CASSFPLTGGKGNTIYF

clone size: few
D gene: TRBD1
V gene: TRBV28
J gene: TRBJ2-7
CDR3 DNA: TGTGCCAGCAGCCTACCCGGGACAGGGGATGAGCAGTACTTC
CDR3 protein: CASSLPGTGDEQYF

clone size: NA
D gene: NA
V gene: TRBV6-6
J gene: TRBJ1-5
CDR3 DNA: TGTGCCAGCAGGGACACAGGAGCCCCCGGTCAGCCCCAGCATTTT
CDR3 protein: CASRDTGAPGQPQHF

clone size: NA
D gene: NA
V gene: TRBV7-2
J gene: TRBJ2-5
CDR3 DNA: TGTGCCAGCAGCTTGCGACTATTGGGGCAAGAGACCCAGTACTTC
CDR3 protein: CASSLRLLGQETQYF

clone size: NA
D gene: NA
V gene: TRBV28
J gene: TRBJ2-1
CDR3 DNA: TGTGCCAGCAGTTATAGCCTAGGCTCCTACAATGAGCAGTTCTTC
CDR3 protein: CASSYSLGSYNEQFF

clone size: once
D gene: NA
V gene: TRBV2
J gene: TRBJ2-3
CDR3 DNA: TGTGCCAGCAGCGCCCCCGGAAGCAGGGGGTCTAGCGGGTCTGGCACAGATACGCAGTATTTT
CDR3 protein: CASSAPGSRGSSGSGTDTQYF

clone size: NA
D gene: TRBD2
V gene: TRBV3-1/TRBV3-2
J gene: TRBJ2-2
CDR3 DNA: TGTGCCAGCAGCCGAGGACTAGCGGGGGGTTCGAACACCGGGGAGCTGTTTTTT
CDR3 protein: CASSRGLAGGSNTGELFF

clone size: once
D gene: NA
V gene: TRBV6-6
J gene: TRBJ1-2
CDR3 DNA: TGTGCCAGCAGCCTTGCAGGGGTTGACTATGGCTACACCTTC
CDR3 protein: CASSLAGVDYGYTF

clone size: NA
D gene: NA
V gene: TRBV2
J gene: TRBJ1-1
CDR3 DNA: TGTGCCAGCGGACGACAGACGAACACTGAAGCTTTCTTT
CDR3 protein: CASGRQTNTEAFF

clone size: NA
D gene: NA
V gene: TRBV30
J gene: TRBJ2-3
CDR3 DNA: TGTGCCTGGAGTCTGGACCGGGGGGCGACAGATACGCAGTATTTT
CDR3 protein: CAWSLDRGATDTQYF

clone size: few
D gene: TRBD1
V gene: TRBV28
J gene: TRBJ2-2
CDR3 DNA: TGTGCCAGCAAAACCCCCCGACAGGGCACCGGGGAGCTGTTTTTT
CDR3 protein: CASKTPRQGTGELFF

clone size: NA
D gene: NA
V gene: TRBV7-2
J gene: TRBJ1-4
CDR3 DNA: TGTGCCAGCAGCTCCTTTGGGGCTGCAACTAATGAAAAACTGTTTTTT
CDR3 protein: CASSSFGAATNEKLFF

clone size: once
D gene: TRBD2
V gene: TRBV3-1/TRBV3-2
J gene: TRBJ2-7
CDR3 DNA: TGTGCCAGCAGCCAAGGGCTTAACGGGGGGTACGGCGAGCAGTACTTC
CDR3 protein: CASSQGLNGGYGEQYF

clone size: NA
D gene: NA
V gene: TRBV28
J gene: TRBJ2-7
CDR3 DNA: TGTGCCAGCAGCCGGGTTAGTGCCTCCTACGAGCAGTACTTC
CDR3 protein: CASSRVSASYEQYF

clone size: once
D gene: NA
V gene: TRBV7-2
J gene: TRBJ2-1
CDR3 DNA: TGTGCCAGCAGCTTAGTTACATACAATGAGCAGTTCTTC
CDR3 protein: CASSLVTYNEQFF

clone size: NA
D gene: NA
V gene: TRBV5-1
J gene: TRBJ1-2
CDR3 DNA: TGCGCCAGCAGCTTGGGCCAGGTAGGGGGATATGGCTACACCTTC
CDR3 protein: CASSLGQVGGYGYTF

clone size: NA
D gene: TRBD1
V gene: TRBV5-1
J gene: TRBJ2-3
CDR3 DNA: TGCGCCAGCAGCTTGGGGGGACAGCTCACAGATACGCAGTATTTT
CDR3 protein: CASSLGGQLTDTQYF

clone size: NA
D gene: TRBD2
V gene: TRBV5-1
J gene: TRBJ2-7
CDR3 DNA: TGCGCCAGCAGCTGGACTAGCGGGGGTCAACTGAGCTCCTACGAGCAGTACTTC
CDR3 protein: CASSWTSGGQLSSYEQYF

clone size: NA
D gene: NA
V gene: TRBV29-1
J gene: TRBJ1-2
CDR3 DNA: TGCACCTGTTTCGGAGATGCCTATGGCTACACCTTC
CDR3 protein: CTCFGDAYGYTF

clone size: NA
D gene: NA
V gene: TRBV12-3/TRBV12-4
J gene: TRBJ2-7
CDR3 DNA: TGTGCCAGCAGTCAAAATTACGAGCAGTACTTC
CDR3 protein: CASSQNYEQYF

clone size: NA
D gene: NA
V gene: TRBV7-5
J gene: TRBJ1-6
CDR3 DNA: TGTGCCAGAAGCACAAAACACAGGTTTAGCTCCTATAATTCACCCCTCCACTTT
CDR3 protein: CARSTKHRFSSYNSPLHF

clone size: NA
D gene: NA
V gene: TRBV3-1/TRBV3-2
J gene: TRBJ1-2
CDR3 DNA: TGTGCCAGCAGCCAAGCTCCCACAGGGAGTGGGCGAAGCTACACCTTC
CDR3 protein: CASSQAPTGSGRSYTF

clone size: NA
D gene: NA
V gene: TRBV28
J gene: TRBJ1-2
CDR3 DNA: TGTGCCAGCAGTTTAGATCCGGTAGACTATGGCTACACCTTC
CDR3 protein: CASSLDPVDYGYTF

clone size: NA
D gene: NA
V gene: TRBV6-1
J gene: TRBJ1-1
CDR3 DNA: TGTGCCAGCGTAGCGCTCCGGAACACTGAAGCTTTCTTT
CDR3 protein: CASVALRNTEAFF

clone size: once
D gene: TRBD2
V gene: TRBV7-2
J gene: TRBJ2-7
CDR3 DNA: TGTGCCAGCAGCTTATACTCCTCACTAGCGGGGGCCTCCTACGAGCAGTACTTC
CDR3 protein: CASSLYSSLAGASYEQYF

clone size: NA
D gene: TRBD2
V gene: TRBV18
J gene: TRBJ2-1
CDR3 DNA: TGTGCCAGCTCATCCGAACCGGGACTAGCGGTTAGCTCCTACAATGAGCAGTTCTTC
CDR3 protein: CASSSEPGLAVSSYNEQFF

clone size: NA
D gene: NA
V gene: TRBV11-2
J gene: TRBJ1-6
CDR3 DNA: TGTGCCAGCAGCTCATGGAGGGTAATGGGTTCACCCCTCCACTTT
CDR3 protein: CASSSWRVMGSPLHF

clone size: NA
D gene: NA
V gene: TRBV30
J gene: TRBJ2-5
CDR3 DNA: TGTGCCTGGAGTGTACCATGGGGGAGGGGGGCAGAGACCCAGTACTTC
CDR3 protein: CAWSVPWGRGAETQYF

clone size: few
D gene: NA
V gene: TRBV18
J gene: TRBJ2-7
CDR3 DNA: TGTGCCAGCTCACCATCCGGGAATTCCTACGAGCAGTACTTC
CDR3 protein: CASSPSGNSYEQYF